This T cell receptor (beta chain) derives from a study of T-cell memory formation after mild COVID-19. The wider study: TCR clusters were mostly donor specific. Overall study results and limits: Specificity for SARS-CoV-2 was not confirmed among the second-wave clones peaking on day 37. There was a balanced CD4/CD8 profile in clones contracting day 15 to 85, and later expanders leaned CD4+.

TCRdb ran MiXCR on the 5' RACE reads and lists one entry per CDR3 protein. This sample yields 100,000 or so distinct CDR3 sequences, of which around 10% are seen a single time; approximately 39% belongs to the top ten. Germline-derived CDR1 and CDR2 are SGHKS and YYEKEE (reference sequence). This CDR3 comprises 13 residues. V was clipped by 3 bases and J by 3 bases, with 6 bases between them. Comments on this clonotype: No antigen is known for it.

Material: PBMCs or a T cell subset sorted from them (not recorded which). This chain uses TRBV5-5 with TRBJ2-2, with a weak D call TRBD2 (5 bases). The sequence derives from a man between 18 and 29 years old who had mild COVID-19 (a few samples of this study predate the infection). Cell type and time point are not known. The CDR3 loop reads CASSSEDTGELFF. CDR3 sequence (DNA): TGTGCCAGCAGCTCGGAGGACACCGGGGAGCTGTTTTTT.